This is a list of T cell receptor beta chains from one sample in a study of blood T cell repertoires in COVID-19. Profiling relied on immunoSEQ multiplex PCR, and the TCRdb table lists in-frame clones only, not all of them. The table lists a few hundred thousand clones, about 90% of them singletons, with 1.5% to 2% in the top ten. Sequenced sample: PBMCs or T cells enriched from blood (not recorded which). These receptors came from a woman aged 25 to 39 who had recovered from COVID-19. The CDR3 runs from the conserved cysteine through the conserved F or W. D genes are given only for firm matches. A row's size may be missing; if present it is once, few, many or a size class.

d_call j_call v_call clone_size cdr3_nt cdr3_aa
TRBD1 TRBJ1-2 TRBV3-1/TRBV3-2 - TGTGCCAGCAGCCCCGGGACAGCCCGAGTTAACTATGGCTACACCTTC CASSPGTARVNYGYTF
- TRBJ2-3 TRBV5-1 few TGCGCCAGCGGTGACGGGAGCACAGATACGCAGTATTTT CASGDGSTDTQYF
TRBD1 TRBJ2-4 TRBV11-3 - TGTGCCAGCAGCGGATACGGGACAGTGGGCATTCAGTACTTC CASSGYGTVGIQYF
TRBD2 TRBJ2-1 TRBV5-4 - TGTGCCAGCAGCCCCCGGACTAGCGGGGGCGATGAGCAGTTCTTC CASSPRTSGGDEQFF
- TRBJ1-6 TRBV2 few TGTGCCAGCAGCGCGTCAGGCAGTTCACCCCTCCACTTT CASSASGSSPLHF
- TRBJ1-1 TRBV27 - TGTGCCAGCAGATACCACGGCAGGGAGAACACTGAAGCTTTCTTT CASRYHGRENTEAFF
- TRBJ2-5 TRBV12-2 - TGTGCAAGTCGCTTAGTAGCTCTAGGTGTGGAGACCCAGTACTTC CASRLVALGVETQYF
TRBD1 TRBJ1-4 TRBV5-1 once TGCGCCAGCAGCCCCAGACAGGGTAGTCATGAAAAACTGTTTTTT CASSPRQGSHEKLFF
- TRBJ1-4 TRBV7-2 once TGTGCCAGCAGCTCCAGGGGCGAGACTAATGAAAAACTGTTTTTT CASSSRGETNEKLFF
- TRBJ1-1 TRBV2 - TGTGCCAGCATTGCGCGAGGGAACACTGAAGCTTTCTTT CASIARGNTEAFF
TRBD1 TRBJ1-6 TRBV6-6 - TGTGCCAGCAGCCGACCTAAGGCTGCCGGGACAGGGGCTTTGAATTCACCCCTCCACTTT CASSRPKAAGTGALNSPLHF
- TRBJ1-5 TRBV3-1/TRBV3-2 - TGTGCCAGCAGCTTTAGGGGAAGCAATCAGCCCCAGCATTTT CASSFRGSNQPQHF